The rows below give T cell receptor beta chains drawn from one sample of a study of human T cells and chemical hapten exposure. TCRdb re-derived calls from the RACE reads in MiXCR, one entry per CDR3 protein. The profile covers 250,000 or so distinct CDR3 sequences, with 7.5% to 9% appearing a single time and less than 1.5% taken by the ten largest. Specimen: whole blood, collected in connection with sensitization to the hapten diphenylcyclopropenone (DPC). The receptors shown here come from a man between 18 and 35 years old with alopecia areata. Some clones in this sample may be carry-over from other donors' samples. The conserved cysteine and the conserved F or W are not part of the CDR3 here. The listing skips clone size in some rows; elsewhere it reads once, few, many or a size class.

clone_size: -
j_call: TRBJ1-6
v_call: TRBV5-6
cdr3_aa: ASSLLSAEYNSPLH

clone_size: few
j_call: TRBJ1-5
v_call: TRBV6-1
cdr3_aa: ASSEEGTGRNQPQH

clone_size: -
j_call: TRBJ1-2
v_call: TRBV7-9
cdr3_aa: ASSLVGTVPYGYT

clone_size: -
j_call: TRBJ1-3
v_call: TRBV7-9
cdr3_aa: ASSLMGRGNGGNTIY

clone_size: -
j_call: TRBJ1-1
v_call: TRBV7-7
cdr3_aa: ASSKTVNTEAF

clone_size: few
j_call: TRBJ2-7
v_call: TRBV7-6
cdr3_aa: ASSSGTSGGYYEQY

clone_size: -
j_call: TRBJ2-5
v_call: TRBV12-5
cdr3_aa: ASGYGTTETQY

clone_size: few
j_call: TRBJ1-3
v_call: TRBV11-2
cdr3_aa: ASSLVSRGAGNTIY

clone_size: -
j_call: TRBJ1-3
v_call: TRBV4-3
cdr3_aa: ASSQDLSETIY

clone_size: few
j_call: TRBJ2-5
v_call: TRBV5-1
cdr3_aa: ASSLEGGATQRHETQY

clone_size: few
j_call: TRBJ1-1
v_call: TRBV4-1
cdr3_aa: ASSRSGPQDTEAF

clone_size: few
j_call: TRBJ1-6
v_call: TRBV6-2/TRBV6-3
cdr3_aa: ASSYPDRGHSPLH

clone_size: many
j_call: TRBJ1-6
v_call: TRBV15
cdr3_aa: ATSKPDSNSPLH